Below, one T cell receptor beta chain is given with its context. The antigen remains undetermined. This record comes from a study of T cell repertoires in cytomegalovirus infection. Study-wide results and limits: Dominating the ex vivo response were TCR beta clonotypes that were CMV-specific and HLA-C-restricted.

Per germline, CDR1 SQVTM and CDR2 ANQGSEA. This CDR3 is 20 amino acids long. J lost 1 base, V lost 2 bases, and 19 bases had no gene match. TCRdb reprocessed the reads with MiXCR, giving one entry per CDR3 protein. Of hundreds of thousands of distinct CDR3 sequences in the sample, 20% to 25% were seen once. This chain joins TRBV29-1 and TRBJ2-3; the match to TRBD2 covers 9 bases. The specimen sequenced was CD8+ T cells from PBMCs. The receptor was derived from a human donor in good health (CMV status not recorded). Some clones in this sample may be carry-over from other donors' samples. CDR3 sequence (DNA): TGCAGCGTTGAATCGTCCCAGACTAGCGGTCCCTTAGTGGGCACAGATACGCAGTATTTT. Translation: CSVESSQTSGPLVGTDTQYF.